The rows below give T cell receptor beta chains drawn from one sample of a study of T cells in Graves' hyperthyroidism and ophthalmopathy. TCRdb reprocessed the multiplex PCR reads via MiXCR and lists one record per CDR3 protein. The repertoire has 400,000 to 550,000 distinct CDR3 sequences, 14% of them found once; the top ten carry roughly 17%. Material for sequencing was blood. The receptor set was obtained from a woman aged 18-29 years with Graves' hyperthyroidism. CDR3s include the opening cysteine and the closing phenylalanine or tryptophan. D genes are given only for firm matches. Clone size is stated in some rows and not others, as once, few, many or a class when expanded.

many | TRBJ1-4 | TRBV6-5 | - | TGTGCCAGCAATTACAGGTTTAATGAAAAACTGTTTTTT | CASNYRFNEKLFF
- | TRBJ1-1 | TRBV7-9 | - | TGTGCCAGCACCCCCTGGGCTGAAGCTTTCTTT | CASTPWAEAFF
few | TRBJ1-1 | TRBV9 | - | TGTGCCAGCAGCGCGATGCTACAGGTGAACACTGAAGCTTTCTTT | CASSAMLQVNTEAFF
- | TRBJ2-7 | TRBV29-1 | TRBD2 | TGCAGCGTAGCACCGGGACTAGGCCGGCCTTACGAGCAGTACTTC | CSVAPGLGRPYEQYF
many | TRBJ2-2 | TRBV12-3/TRBV12-4 | TRBD2 | TGTGCCAGCAGTCCCGGACTAGCGGGAGGGCCGGGCACCGGGGAGCTGTTTTTT | CASSPGLAGGPGTGELFF
once | TRBJ1-1 | TRBV3-1 | - | TGTGTCAGCAGCCCTAGAGGGCTCAACACTGAAGCTTTCTTT | CVSSPRGLNTEAFF
many | TRBJ1-6 | TRBV7-9 | - | TGTGCCAGCAGCGACCGGGACTGGGCTTCACCCCTCCACTTT | CASSDRDWASPLHF
many | TRBJ2-2 | TRBV19 | - | TGTGCCAGTAGTATCAGGGGAGGGGCGAACACCGGGGAGCTGTTTTTT | CASSIRGGANTGELFF
many | TRBJ2-3 | TRBV20-1 | TRBD2 | TGCAGTGCACGCGGACTAGCGGGAGTCACAGATACGCAGTATTTT | CSARGLAGVTDTQYF
many | TRBJ2-5 | TRBV24-1 | TRBD1 | TGTGCCACCGGACAGGAGGAGACCCAGTACTTC | CATGQEETQYF
- | TRBJ2-7 | TRBV7-9 | - | TGTGCCAGCAGCTTAGCAGGACTATCCTACGAGCAGTACTTC | CASSLAGLSYEQYF
- | TRBJ2-7 | TRBV5-1 | - | TGCGCCAGCAGCTTGGGTTTTGTGTCAGCTAGCAGCTACGAGCAGTACTTC | CASSLGFVSASSYEQYF
few | TRBJ1-5 | TRBV19 | - | TGTGCCAGTAGTGTCCTCTATGGGGAGAATCAGCCCCAGCATTTT | CASSVLYGENQPQHF
few | TRBJ2-5 | TRBV9 | TRBD2 | TGTGCCAGCAGCCCCCCAGCGGGAGGGCCATTGCGGGAGACCCAGTACTTC | CASSPPAGGPLRETQYF
few | TRBJ1-5 | TRBV13 | - | TGTGCCAGCAGCTTAAACGGACGATATAGCAATCAGCCCCAGCATTTT | CASSLNGRYSNQPQHF
- | TRBJ2-2 | TRBV12-3/TRBV12-4 | TRBD2 | TGTGCCAGCAGGGTTAGCGGGGGCACCGGGGAGCTGTTTTTT | CASRVSGGTGELFF
many | TRBJ2-1 | TRBV2 | TRBD2 | TGTGCCATCCCCCCCGGACTAGCGGACGACAATGAGCAGTTCTTC | CAIPPGLADDNEQFF
many | TRBJ1-1 | TRBV18 | - | TGTGCCAGCTCGGCAGCCCACGTCACAGGGAGCACTGAAGCTTTCTTT | CASSAAHVTGSTEAFF
- | TRBJ1-2 | TRBV18 | - | TGTGCCAGCTCACCCGAAAACTATGACTACACCTTC | CASSPENYDYTF
few | TRBJ2-2 | TRBV5-5 | TRBD2 | TGTGCCAGCAGCCTAACCGGGACTAAGATGTTTTTT | CASSLTGTKMFF
- | TRBJ2-2 | TRBV10-2 | - | TGCGCCAGCAGCACACAGGGTAACACCGGGGAGCTGTTTTTT | CASSTQGNTGELFF
once | TRBJ1-4 | TRBV7-9 | - | TGTGCCAGCAGCTTAGGGACAGTTGCAACTAATGAAAAACTGTTTTTT | CASSLGTVATNEKLFF
- | TRBJ2-7 | TRBV18 | TRBD2 | TGTGCCAGCTCACCGGGGACTAGCGACTACTACGAGCAGTACTTC | CASSPGTSDYYEQYF
many | TRBJ2-1 | TRBV7-9 | TRBD2 | TGTGCCAGCAGCACACGGCGGGAGATCCATGAGCAGTTCTTC | CASSTRREIHEQFF
once | TRBJ1-3 | TRBV20-1 | TRBD1 | TGCAGTGCTAGAAGGACAGGAGGAAACACCATATATTTT | CSARRTGGNTIYF
few | TRBJ2-3 | TRBV27 | TRBD1 | TGTGCCAGCAGCCAAAACGGACCCGGGACAGGGGTCGGAGATACGCAGTATTTT | CASSQNGPGTGVGDTQYF
- | TRBJ1-6 | TRBV5-1 | - | TGCGCCAGCAGCTTGGGGCAGGTGGATTCACCCCTCCACTTT | CASSLGQVDSPLHF
few | TRBJ2-1 | TRBV19 | TRBD2 | TGTGCCAGTAGGCCTGTAGCGGGAGGGCCAAGGAATGAGCAGTTCTTC | CASRPVAGGPRNEQFF
many | TRBJ1-6 | TRBV12-3/TRBV12-4 | - | TGTGCCAGCAGCATCACGACAGCCAATAATTCACCCCTCCACTTT | CASSITTANNSPLHF
few | TRBJ1-5 | TRBV6-2/TRBV6-3 | - | TGTGCCAGCATCCCGGCAGGGCTTTACAATCAGCCCCAGCATTTT | CASIPAGLYNQPQHF
many | TRBJ1-2 | TRBV12-3/TRBV12-4 | - | TGTGCCAGCAGCCGAGGACTCCGACGGGACTATGGCTACACCTTC | CASSRGLRRDYGYTF
- | TRBJ1-1 | TRBV2 | - | TGTGCCAGCAGGACCCTCGGGGGCGCTTACACTGAAGCTTTCTTT | CASRTLGGAYTEAFF
once | TRBJ2-1 | TRBV2 | TRBD2 | TGTGCCAGCAGTCGACGACTAGCGACCAATGAGCAGTTCTTC | CASSRRLATNEQFF
- | TRBJ2-1 | TRBV9 | TRBD2 | TGTGCCAGCAGCGTAGGGGGGGCTAGCGGGAGGGGAACCAATGAGCAGTTCTTC | CASSVGGASGRGTNEQFF
few | TRBJ2-2 | TRBV4-1 | - | TGCGCCAGCAGCCAAGATTCAAACACCGGGGAGCTGTTTTTT | CASSQDSNTGELFF
many | TRBJ2-3 | TRBV7-9 | - | TGTGCCAGCAGCTTAGGGGCCGCGGGCGGAATCTCAGATACGCAGTATTTT | CASSLGAAGGISDTQYF